The 16 T cell receptor beta chains below all came from one sample that was sequenced in a study of blood T cell repertoires in COVID-19. Some clones are missing from TCRdb's copy, which holds only in-frame ones; the method was immunoSEQ multiplex PCR. This table has over 250,000 clones, 90% to 95% appearing once. The sample taken for sequencing was peripheral blood. These receptors all stem from a woman aged 25 to 39 with COVID-19, enrolled during active disease.

This chain links TRBV6-5 with TRBJ2-5, with 9 bases fitting TRBD1. From germline, CDR1 is MNHEY and CDR2 SVGAGI. This CDR3 is built from 15 residues. V lost 7 bases and J lost 3; bases outside the gene matches: 9. The CDR3: CASKKPGQGKETQYF. The CDR3 nucleotides read TGTGCCAGCAAAAAACCGGGACAGGGTAAAGAGACCCAGTACTTC.

The chain is built from TRBV6-5 and TRBJ2-1; possibly TRBD1 for D (6 bases). This CDR3 contains 14 residues. Trimming took off 5 bases at V and 1 base at J, with 9 bases between the two ends. The germline CDR1 and CDR2 sequences are MNHEY and SVGAGI. The CDR3 sequence is CASSTTGSYNEQFF. CDR3 bases: TGTGCCAGCAGTACCACAGGGTCCTACAATGAGCAGTTCTTC.

CDR3 bases: TGTGCCTGGAGCCGCGGGGGCTCGGACACTGAAGCTTTCTTT. Its translation is CAWSRGGSDTEAFF. The V and J genes are TRBV30 and TRBJ1-1; D might be TRBD1 (6 bases). This CDR3 has 14 residues. CDR1 is GTSNPN, CDR2 SVGIG, per germline (reference sequence). Trimming shortened V by 3 bases and J by 3 bases, and 14 bases separated the two germline ends. The whole variable domain, filled in from reference TRBV30 and TRBJ1-1, reads SQTIHQWPATLVQPVGSPLSLECTVEGTSNPNLYWYRQAAGRGLQLLFYSVGIGQISSEVPQNLSASRPQDRQFILSSKKLLLSDSGFYLCAWSRGGSDTEAFFGQGTRLTVV.

This chain joins TRBV29-1 and TRBJ1-2; no reliable D call. This CDR3 has 13 amino acids. V lost 3 bases and J 7 bases, leaving 15 bases between the germline ends. CDR1 is SQVTM and CDR2 is ANQGSEA in the germline V gene. CDR3 sequence: CSVEFGEGSGYTF. The CDR3 region has the DNA TGCAGCGTTGAGTTTGGAGAAGGTTCTGGCTACACCTTC.

J is TRBJ1-1 and V is TRBV7-2; 8 nucleotides line up with TRBD1. Germline-derived CDR1 and CDR2 are SGHTA and FQGNSA. The V and J ends lost 5 bases and 4 bases, in that order; junction bases with no gene match: 12. There are 16 residues in the CDR3. CDR3 amino acids: CASSPGQGGFATEAFF. The CDR3, as DNA: TGTGCCAGCAGCCCCGGACAGGGCGGGTTTGCCACTGAAGCTTTCTTT.

The chain employs TRBV11-2 and TRBJ1-1; 8 bases line up with TRBD1. Germline V gene sequence: CDR1 SGHAT, CDR2 FQNNGV. J gave up 1 base and V 5 bases, and 9 bases lay outside the gene matches. The CDR3 contains 16 residues. The CDR3: CASSPLRTGPNTEAFF. The DNA for the CDR3 is TGTGCCAGCAGCCCACTCCGGACAGGGCCGAACACTGAAGCTTTCTTT.

The chain is built from TRBV7-2 and TRBJ2-1; 11 bases map to TRBD2. J was trimmed by 5 bases and V by 1 base; bases with no gene match: 4. The germline gives CDR1 SGHTA, CDR2 FQGNSA. The CDR3 has 16 residues. The CDR3 sequence: CASSLGGLAGHNEQFF. CDR3 coding DNA: TGTGCCAGCAGCTTAGGAGGACTAGCGGGTCACAATGAGCAGTTCTTC.

The V and J genes are TRBV7-8 and TRBJ2-2; 9 nucleotides agree with TRBD1. Germline V gene data show CDR1 as SGHVS and CDR2 as FQNEAQ. V lost 5 bases to trimming and J lost 5 bases; unmatched junction nucleotides: 3. The CDR3 length is 14 residues. CDR3 in DNA: TGTGCCAGCAGCCGAGGACAGGGGACCGGGGAGCTGTTTTTT. Translated, it gives CASSRGQGTGELFF.

V usage is TRBV18 and J usage is TRBJ2-7, with TRBD1 identical over 9 bases. This CDR3 comprises 17 residues. V dropped 4 bases and J dropped 3; count of bases not matched to a gene: 13. The germline V gene encodes CDR1 KGHSH and CDR2 LQKENI. The CDR3 here is CASSRNPQGAIDYEQYF. The CDR3 DNA follows: TGTGCCAGCTCACGGAATCCACAGGGGGCGATTGACTACGAGCAGTACTTC.

The chain uses TRBV28 and TRBJ2-1, with TRBD2 matching 9 bases. Germline lookup yields CDR1 MDHEN and CDR2 SYDVKM. This CDR3 contains 18 residues. With 5 bases clipped from V and 8 bases from J, the junction kept 19 bases outside the gene matches. As DNA, the CDR3 is TGTGCCAGCAGTCCCCTGACAGCGGGAGGTCCCAGGGACTATGAGCAGTTCTTC. Its translation is CASSPLTAGGPRDYEQFF. Together with reference TRBV28 and TRBJ2-1, the CDR3 gives the full variable domain: DVKVTQSSRYLVKRTGEKVFLECVQDMDHENMFWYRQDPGLGLRLIYFSYDVKMKEKGDIPEGYSVSREKKERFSLILESASTNQTSMYLCASSPLTAGGPRDYEQFFGPGTRLTVL.

The chain links TRBV27 to TRBJ2-1, with D perhaps matching TRBD1 (5 bases). The CDR3 totals 18 residues. Germline V lookup: CDR1 MNHEY, CDR2 SMNVEV (reference sequence). V was trimmed by 6 bases and J by 0 bases, leaving 21 bases between them. CDR3 protein: CASSLSGFPTGSYNEQFF. The DNA for the CDR3 is TGTGCCAGCAGCCTCTCAGGGTTCCCTACGGGCTCCTACAATGAGCAGTTCTTC.

The chain employs TRBV6-1 and TRBJ1-5; tentatively, D is TRBD1 (6 bases). The CDR3 runs to 18 residues. The V gene lost 0 bases and the J gene lost 0 bases, with 15 bases spanning the gap. Germline CDR1 reads MNHNS; CDR2 reads SASEGT. The DNA of the CDR3 is TGTGCCAGCAGTGAAGCGCTTGGACAGATTGCTAGCAATCAGCCCCAGCATTTT. This gives the protein CASSEALGQIASNQPQHF.

The V and J genes are TRBV10-3 and TRBJ2-7, with 9 bases matching TRBD2. V was pared by 6 bases and J by 2 bases, with 5 bases of the junction left unmatched. CDR1 ENHRY and CDR2 SYGVKD come from the germline V gene. CDR3 length: 14 residues. In DNA, the CDR3 is TGTGCCATCAGAGCGACTAGCGGTACCTACGAGCAGTACTTC. Its translation is CAIRATSGTYEQYF.

The CDR3 loop reads CASTGMNTEAFF. CDR3 nucleotides: TGTGCCAGTACAGGGATGAACACTGAAGCTTTCTTT. The chain couples TRBV7-9 to TRBJ1-1, with TRBD1 as a possible D gene (6 bases). Germline assignment: CDR1 SEHNR and CDR2 FQNEAQ (reference sequence). The V and J ends lost 9 bases and 0 bases respectively, with 8 bases between them. The CDR3 is made up of 12 amino acids.

This clone was seen only once. The CDR3 here is CASSVLDRDHGEQFF. The DNA of the CDR3 is TGTGCCAGCAGTGTACTGGACAGGGATCATGGTGAGCAGTTCTTC. V gene TRBV28 combines with J gene TRBJ2-1; 8 nucleotides match TRBD1. Germline V gene sequence: CDR1 MDHEN, CDR2 SYDVKM. The CDR3 runs to 15 residues. The trim removed 5 bases at V and 9 bases at J, leaving 12 bases unmatched.

The chain is built from TRBV30 and TRBJ1-3, with D perhaps TRBD1 (5 bases). Germline assignment: CDR1 GTSNPN and CDR2 SVGIG (reference sequence). The CDR3 loop spans 15 amino acids. V lost 2 bases, J lost 2 bases, and 13 bases lay in between. This CDR3 reads CAWSTAGGPGNTIYF. Here the CDR3 DNA reads TGTGCCTGGAGTACCGCCGGGGGACCTGGAAACACCATATATTTT.